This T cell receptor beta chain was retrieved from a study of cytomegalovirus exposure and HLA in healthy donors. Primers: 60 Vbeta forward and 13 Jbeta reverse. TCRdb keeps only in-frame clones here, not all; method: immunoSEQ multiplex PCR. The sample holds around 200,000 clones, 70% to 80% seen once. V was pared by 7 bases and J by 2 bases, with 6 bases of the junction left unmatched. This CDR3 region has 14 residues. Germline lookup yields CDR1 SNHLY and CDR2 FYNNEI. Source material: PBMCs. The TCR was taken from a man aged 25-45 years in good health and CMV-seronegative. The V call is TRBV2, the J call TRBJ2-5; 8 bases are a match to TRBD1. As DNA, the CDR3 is TGTGCCAGCACGGGGACAGGCCGACAAGAGACCCAGTACTTC. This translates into CASTGTGRQETQYF.